The 28 T cell receptor beta chains below were found in one sample sequenced in a study of blood T cell repertoires in COVID-19. The data were produced by immunoSEQ multiplex PCR, yet TCRdb's version contains in-frame clones alone and is incomplete. Of more than 95,000 clones listed, under 80% are singletons. The specimen was peripheral blood. These receptors were obtained from a woman in her 70s with acute or convalescent COVID-19.

The sample holds a few counts of this clone. The V and J genes are TRBV7-9 and TRBJ2-1; 10 bases match TRBD1. Germline assignment: CDR1 SEHNR and CDR2 FQNEAQ (reference sequence). Trimming removed 3 bases from V and 6 bases from J; junction bases left unmatched: 5. The CDR3 is 15 amino acids. The CDR3 DNA is TGTGCCAGCAGCTTCTTGGACAGGGGGATCAATGAGCAGTTCTTC. As protein: CASSFLDRGINEQFF.

The CDR3 coding sequence is TGTGCCAGCAGTCCGGACAGGGGGCCGGGGTATTTT. As protein: CASSPDRGPGYF. The chain links TRBV28 to TRBJ1-3; 11 bases align to TRBD1. The germline V gene encodes CDR1 MDHEN and CDR2 SYDVKM. The CDR3 has 12 residues. The ends lost 5 bases at V and 16 bases at J; junction bases unmatched: 7.

The sample holds many counts of this clone. The chain is built from TRBV20-1 and TRBJ2-7, with a possible D match to TRBD1 (5 bases). The CDR3 consists of 14 residues. V was shortened by 3 bases and J by 0 bases, with 12 bases between the two germline ends. Germline V CDR1 and CDR2: DFQATT, SNEGSKA (reference sequence). The DNA of the CDR3 is TGCAGTGCTAGTTTTTCCAGGGCCTCCTACGAGCAGTACTTC. Translation gives CSASFSRASYEQYF.

The gene calls are TRBV7-2 and TRBJ1-2, with TRBD1 as a possible D gene (6 bases). The germline CDR1 and CDR2 sequences are SGHTA and FQGNSA. CDR3 size: 18 residues. The germline V and J ends were trimmed by 5 bases and 5 bases, with 27 bases remaining between them. CDR3 DNA sequence: TGTGCCAGCAGCCACCCGGAAGACAGGCCCCTCCTCGGATATGGCTACACCTTC. Residues: CASSHPEDRPLLGYGYTF.

The chain joins TRBV9 to TRBJ2-7; TRBD2 agrees at 11 bases. CDR1 and CDR2 from the germline V gene are SGDLS and YYNGEE. V lost 4 bases and J lost 7; bases outside the gene matches: 13. This CDR3 comprises 16 residues. CDR3: CASSPPRSSGGVEQYF. DNA for the CDR3: TGTGCCAGCAGCCCACCAAGGAGTAGCGGGGGGGTTGAGCAGTACTTC.

The chain uses TRBV24-1 and TRBJ1-2, with D tentatively TRBD1 (5 bases). CDR1 and CDR2 from the germline V gene are KGHDR and SFDVKD. V was clipped by 5 bases and J by 6 bases, with 12 bases between them. The CDR3 contains 13 residues. The CDR3 region has the DNA TGTGCCACCAGTGTGTCAGGGAGGAATGGCTACACCTTC. Protein sequence: CATSVSGRNGYTF.

The sample holds a few counts of this clone. V is TRBV18 and J is TRBJ1-2, with 7 bases aligning to TRBD1. Germline CDR1 and CDR2: KGHSH and LQKENI. The CDR3 is 13 amino acids. V gave up 6 bases and J gave up 7 bases; unmatched junction bases: 8. For the CDR3, the DNA is TGTGCCAGCTCGCCGACAGGGACAGTTGGCTACACCTTC. It specifies CASSPTGTVGYTF.

The chain carries TRBV4-1 and TRBJ1-2, with 7 positions matching TRBD1. CDR1 and CDR2 from the germline V gene are MGHRA and YSYEKL. V shed 0 bases and J 8 bases; nucleotides not matched to a gene: 12. This CDR3 has 16 residues. The CDR3 DNA is TGCGCCAGCAGCCAAGATCAGACAGGGAGATATATGGGCTACACCTTC. Translating it yields CASSQDQTGRYMGYTF.

This clone was recorded once. The V gene is TRBV29-1, the J gene TRBJ2-3, with D possibly being TRBD2 (6 bases). The V end lost 7 bases, the J end lost 3 bases, and 20 bases lay between the germline ends. The CDR3 has 15 residues. Per germline, CDR1 SQVTM and CDR2 ANQGSEA. This CDR3 reads CSANSPRAGTDTQYF. The CDR3 nucleotides read TGCAGCGCTAACTCCCCCCGGGCGGGGACAGATACGCAGTATTTT.

The chain has TRBV9 and TRBJ2-1; D may be TRBD2 (5 bases). V gave up 0 bases and J gave up 8 bases, with 12 bases separating them. Germline V gene sequence: CDR1 SGDLS, CDR2 YYNGEE. The CDR3 covers 14 residues. The CDR3 DNA follows: TGTGCCAGCAGCGTAGCTCCGGGGTCCCATGAGCAGTTCTTC. The encoded protein is CASSVAPGSHEQFF.

J is TRBJ2-1 and V is TRBV24-1, with D maybe TRBD1 (5 bases). The CDR3 runs to 14 residues. Germline lookup yields CDR1 KGHDR and CDR2 SFDVKD. Trimming removed 5 bases at V and 2 bases at J, with 9 bases between. In DNA, the CDR3 is TGTGCCACCAGTGGCTTGGACACCTACAATGAGCAGTTCTTC. This codes for CATSGLDTYNEQFF.

V gene TRBV5-1 combines with J gene TRBJ2-3, with 8 bases identical to TRBD2. The CDR3 spans 16 residues. In germline, CDR1 is SGHRS, CDR2 YFSETQ. The junction had 8 bases not matched to a gene; V was cut back by 4 bases and J by 1 base. In nucleotides, the CDR3 is TGCGCCAGCAGCCCTCAGCCAGCGGGGGGCACAGATACGCAGTATTTT. Encoded protein: CASSPQPAGGTDTQYF.

The rearrangement uses TRBV19 and TRBJ2-7; 11 bases are a match to TRBD1. The CDR3 length is 14 residues. J gave up 3 bases and V 7 bases, and 5 bases lay outside the gene matches. The germline V gene has CDR1 LNHDA and CDR2 SQIVND (reference sequence). The CDR3 DNA reads TGTGCCAGTAAAGCCGGGACAGGGGGCTACGAGCAGTACTTC. Amino acid sequence: CASKAGTGGYEQYF.

The chain combines TRBV5-1 with TRBJ2-2; D may be TRBD1 (6 bases). The CDR3 spans 16 residues. CDR1 is SGHRS and CDR2 is YFSETQ in the germline V gene. The V end was cut by 0 bases, the J end by 0 bases, with 9 bases between. CDR3 in DNA: TGCGCCAGCAGCTTGGGGGGGCGGTCGAACACCGGGGAGCTGTTTTTT. Translated: CASSLGGRSNTGELFF.

The V call is TRBV3-1 (or the pseudogene TRBV3-2), the J call TRBJ1-2, with 9 bases lining up with TRBD1. Germline CDR1 is LGHDT and CDR2 is YNNKEL (reference sequence). The CDR3 length is 15 residues. V gave up 4 bases and J gave up 0 bases; unmatched junction bases: 3. The CDR3 here is CASSPRQGANYGYTF. CDR3 coding DNA: TGTGCCAGCAGCCCCCGACAGGGGGCTAACTATGGCTACACCTTC.

The rearrangement links TRBV12-5 to TRBJ2-3, with TRBD1 identical over 9 bases. This CDR3 region has 19 residues. Germline V gives CDR1 LGHNT, CDR2 FRNRAP. The V and J ends lost 4 bases and 0 bases, in that order; junction bases with no gene match: 14. The CDR3 DNA follows: TGTGCTAGTGGTTGGGGCTTTGGACAGGGGTTTCCTAGCACAGATACGCAGTATTTT. Translated, it gives CASGWGFGQGFPSTDTQYF. Variable domain in full (rest from reference TRBV12-5 and TRBJ2-3): DARVTQTPRHKVTEMGQEVTMRCQPILGHNTVFWYRQTMMQGLELLAYFRNRAPLDDSGMPKDRFSAEMPDATLATLKIQPSEPRDSAVYFCASGWGFGQGFPSTDTQYFGPGTRLTVL.

The chain uses TRBV27 and TRBJ2-3; 11 positions match TRBD2. Trimming cost V 2 bases and J 5 bases; bases outside gene matches: 6. Looked up from germline, CDR1 is MNHEY and CDR2 is SMNVEV (reference sequence). The CDR3 totals 16 residues. CDR3 sequence (DNA): TGTGCCAGCAGTTTAGCGGGACTAGCGGCAAGAGATACGCAGTATTTT. It encodes CASSLAGLAARDTQYF.

This chain joins TRBV28 and TRBJ1-6, with TRBD1 identical over 10 bases. Germline CDR1 and CDR2: MDHEN and SYDVKM. The CDR3 spans 15 residues. Unmatched junction bases numbered 6, after V lost 5 bases and J lost 8 bases. The CDR3 DNA follows: TGTGCCAGCAGTCGGGAGGGACAGGGGCATTCACCCCTCCACTTT. Translation: CASSREGQGHSPLHF.

The V call is TRBV9, the J call TRBJ2-5; 14 bases agree with TRBD2. The germline gives CDR1 SGDLS, CDR2 YYNGEE. V lost 3 bases to trimming and J lost 1 base; unmatched junction nucleotides: 5. The CDR3 has 17 amino acids. The CDR3 DNA follows: TGTGCCAGCAGCGACGGGACTAGCGGGGGAACCCAAGAGACCCAGTACTTC. It encodes CASSDGTSGGTQETQYF.

The chain carries TRBV7-9 and TRBJ1-2; TRBD1 matches at 7 bases. This CDR3 has 14 amino acids. Germline assignment: CDR1 SEHNR and CDR2 FQNEAQ (reference sequence). Trimming at V came to 6 bases and at J to 4 bases, leaving 8 bases not matched to a gene. In DNA form, the CDR3 reads TGTGCCAGCAGTCGTCCTGGGACAGTCTATGGCTACACCTTC. Its protein product is CASSRPGTVYGYTF.

Only one count was recorded for this clone. V is TRBV7-8 and J is TRBJ1-5; 7 bases fit TRBD1. The CDR3 has 17 amino acids. Losses at the gene ends were 0 bases for V and 1 base for J; bases not matched to a gene: 6. Germline V lookup: CDR1 SGHVS, CDR2 FQNEAQ. For the CDR3, the DNA is TGTGCCAGCAGCTTAGCACTTGTACAGGGGAGCAATCAGCCCCAGCATTTT. This codes for CASSLALVQGSNQPQHF.

In its sample, this clone was seen a few times. Other DNA sequences within the sample encode an identical CDR3. The chain uses TRBV11-2 and TRBJ1-2; 7 bases are shared with TRBD1. There are 14 residues in the CDR3. V trimming: 0 bases; J trimming: 6 bases; junction bases outside the gene matches: 4. From germline, CDR1 is SGHAT and CDR2 FQNNGV. CDR3 DNA: TGTGCCAGCAGCTTAGAACGACAGGGTGATGGCTACACCTTC. It translates to CASSLERQGDGYTF.

This clone was observed a handful of times. The CDR3 here is CASSHGQGAENSYNEQFF. The CDR3 DNA sequence: TGTGCCAGCAGCCATGGACAGGGGGCGGAGAACTCCTACAATGAGCAGTTCTTC. This chain connects TRBV7-9 to TRBJ2-1; 11 nucleotides match TRBD1. The V gene end was trimmed by 5 bases and the J gene end by 0 bases; junction bases not matched to a gene: 9. Germline V gene data show CDR1 as SEHNR and CDR2 as FQNEAQ (reference sequence). The length of the CDR3 is 18 residues.

This chain links TRBV2 with TRBJ2-5; D gene unclear. From germline, CDR1 is SNHLY and CDR2 FYNNEI. The germline V and J ends were trimmed by 2 bases and 13 bases, with 20 bases remaining between them. There are 14 residues in the CDR3. The CDR3 protein is CASSEIGQAPIPYF. The CDR3 DNA follows: TGTGCCAGCAGTGAAATTGGGCAGGCCCCTATACCGTACTTC.

This clone was seen more than once but under ten times. The chain combines TRBV10-3 with TRBJ1-2; TRBD1 is a possible D gene (6 bases). V lost 2 bases and J lost 7, with 20 bases in between. The germline V gene encodes CDR1 ENHRY and CDR2 SYGVKD. This CDR3 has 16 residues. CDR3 amino acids: CAISEPGTFDIFGYTF. The CDR3 DNA reads as TGTGCCATCAGTGAGCCAGGGACATTTGATATTTTTGGCTACACCTTC.

The chain has TRBV5-4 and TRBJ2-7; TRBD1 aligns across 7 bases. V lost 4 bases and J lost 6; bases outside the gene matches: 10. The CDR3 loop spans 14 amino acids. The V gene's germline CDR1 is SGHNT and CDR2 YYREEE (reference sequence). The CDR3 region is CASSEERGRIEQYF. In nucleotides, the CDR3 is TGTGCCAGCAGCGAGGAGAGGGGGCGCATCGAGCAGTACTTC.

The chain recombines TRBV4-3 with TRBJ2-1, with TRBD2 matching over 8 bases. V trimming: 0 bases; J trimming: 4 bases; junction bases outside the gene matches: 5. The length of the CDR3 is 16 residues. Germline assignment: CDR1 LGHNA and CDR2 YSLEER. CDR3 loop: CASSQDSLAGYNEQFF. The CDR3 nucleotides are TGCGCCAGCAGCCAAGACAGCCTAGCGGGTTACAATGAGCAGTTCTTC.

The chain uses TRBV12-5 and TRBJ1-4, with a weak D call TRBD1 (5 bases). Germline V gene data show CDR1 as LGHNT and CDR2 as FRNRAP. This CDR3 has 18 residues. V lost 3 bases, J lost 8 bases, and 25 bases lay in between. The CDR3 DNA follows: TGTGCTAGTGGTTTTAAGGGAGGTTCAGGGCTCCCCTACGAAAAACTGTTTTTT. It specifies CASGFKGGSGLPYEKLFF. Using reference TRBV12-5 and TRBJ1-4 for the parts outside the CDR3, the full variable domain is DARVTQTPRHKVTEMGQEVTMRCQPILGHNTVFWYRQTMMQGLELLAYFRNRAPLDDSGMPKDRFSAEMPDATLATLKIQPSEPRDSAVYFCASGFKGGSGLPYEKLFFGSGTQLSVL.